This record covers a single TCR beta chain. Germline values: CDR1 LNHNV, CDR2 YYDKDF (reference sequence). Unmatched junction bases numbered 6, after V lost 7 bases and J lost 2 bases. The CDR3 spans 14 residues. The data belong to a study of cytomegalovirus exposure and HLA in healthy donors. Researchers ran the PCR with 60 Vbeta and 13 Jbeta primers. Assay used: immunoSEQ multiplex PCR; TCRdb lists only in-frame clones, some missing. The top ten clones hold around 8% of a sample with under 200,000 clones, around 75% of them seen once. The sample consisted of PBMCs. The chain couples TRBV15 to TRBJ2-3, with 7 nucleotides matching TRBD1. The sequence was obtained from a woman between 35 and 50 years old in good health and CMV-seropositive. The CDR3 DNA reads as TGTGCCACCAACCGGGACAGATACACAGATACGCAGTATTTT. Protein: CATNRDRYTDTQYF.